This T cell receptor (beta chain) comes out of a study of radiation and T cells in renal cell carcinoma. After removal of 5 bases from V and 9 bases from J, the junction contained 11 bases not matched to a gene. The CDR3 is 15 residues long. Germline V gene sequence: CDR1 SEHNR, CDR2 FQNEAQ (reference sequence). Time point given: blood 4 weeks post-SBRT, at nephrectomy. Documented treatment: 15 Gy SBRT to primary tumor, nephrectomy 4 weeks later. Nephrectomy followed 15 Gy stereotactic body radiation by 4 weeks. The patient's renal cell carcinoma had clear cell pathology. Assay: immunoSEQ multiplex PCR; the TCRdb copy retains only in-frame clones and omits some. The data show about 170,000 clones, with about 88% seen just once and around 10% held by the top ten.

The starting material was blood, obtained from a patient whose treatment included radiotherapy and nephrectomy. The gene calls are TRBV7-9 and TRBJ2-1; 9 positions match TRBD1. The sequence was collected from a woman aged 50 to 60 with renal cell carcinoma. The CDR3 coding sequence is TGTGCCAGCAGCCCCGGACAGGGGCCAACAGGTGAGCAGTTCTTC. Encoded protein: CASSPGQGPTGEQFF.